This T cell receptor beta chain was retrieved from a study of T cells expressing NK-cell markers. Across the study: The study drew TCR beta repertoires from sorted CD3+CD56+NKG2C+, CD3+CD56+NKG2C- and CD3+CD56-NKG2C+ T cells. Regarding the study as a whole: In a group of several donors, dominant NKG2C+ clonotypes represented about 1.0-7.5% of CD8+ T cells.

Germline lookup yields CDR1 LNHDA and CDR2 SQIVND (reference sequence). CDR3 length: 15 residues. Beta-chain TCR cDNA was generated via 5'RACE template switching with UMIs. TCRdb re-called the 5' RACE reads and catalogs CDR3 proteins one per entry, DNA excluded. Found here are 350,000 to 400,000 distinct CDR3 sequences; the top ten clones hold about 10%. Note on this clonotype: Antigen unknown.

This receptor was taken from a woman aged 50 to 65 in good health. The chain has TRBV19 and TRBJ2-1; TCRdb names TRBD2, which stays unverified in the absence of DNA. The specimen was blood T cells: a sorted CD56 or NKG2C T cell subset, CD4+ or CD8+ T cells, or bulk PBMC T cells (not recorded which). The CDR3 sequence: CASSREGLAGNKQFF.